This T cell receptor (beta chain) was identified during a study of memory CD4+ T cells and cytomegalovirus serostatus. Study background: This sample comes from healthy Belgian adults, about nine CMV seropositive, roughly 22 seronegative. Broader study findings: Repertoires predicted CMV serostatus with median bootstrapped AUC of about 0.95.

The sort gate was single viable CD3+CD4+CD8-CD45RO+ cells for memory CD4+ T cells. Per germline, CDR1 MNHEY and CDR2 SVGAGI. CDR3 size: 15 residues. Losses at the gene ends were 6 bases for V and 1 base for J; bases not matched to a gene: 8. This table comes from immunoSEQ multiplex PCR, and its TCRdb copy is limited to in-frame clones, with some not included. The data contain about 59,000 clones, around 80% of them seen just once; the ten biggest clones take up roughly 1%. On this clone: Its antigen is unknown.

This receptor was identified in an adult in good health and CMV-seronegative. The chain carries TRBV6-5 and TRBJ1-1, with 7 bases lining up with TRBD1. Sequencing used memory CD4+ T cells from blood. CDR3 amino acids: CASRRKGQRNTEAFF. The CDR3 DNA follows: TGTGCCAGCAGACGGAAGGGACAGAGGAACACTGAAGCTTTCTTT.